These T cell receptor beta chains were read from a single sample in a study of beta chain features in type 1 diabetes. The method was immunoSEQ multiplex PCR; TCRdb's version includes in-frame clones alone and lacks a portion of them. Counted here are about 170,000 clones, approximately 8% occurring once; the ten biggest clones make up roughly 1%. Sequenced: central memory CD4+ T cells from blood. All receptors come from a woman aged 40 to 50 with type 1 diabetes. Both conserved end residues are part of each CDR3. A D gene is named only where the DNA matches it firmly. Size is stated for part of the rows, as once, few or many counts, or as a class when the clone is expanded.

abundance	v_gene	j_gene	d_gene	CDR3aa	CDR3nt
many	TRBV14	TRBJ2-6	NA	CASSRQPIYSGANVLTF	TGTGCCAGCAGCCGACAGCCCATTTACTCTGGGGCCAACGTCCTGACTTTC
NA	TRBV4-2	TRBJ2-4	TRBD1	CASSQERTAGGPKNIQYF	TGTGCCAGCAGCCAAGAACGCACGGCAGGGGGCCCTAAAAACATTCAGTACTTC
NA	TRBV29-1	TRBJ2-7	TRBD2	CSVGKTSRTYEQYF	TGCAGCGTCGGCAAGACTAGCAGAACCTACGAGCAGTACTTC
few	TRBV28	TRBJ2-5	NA	CASSLVLQGGGQETQYF	TGTGCCAGCAGTTTAGTATTGCAGGGTGGCGGACAAGAGACCCAGTACTTC
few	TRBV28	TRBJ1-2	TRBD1	CASLRRDSSGYTF	TGTGCCAGCCTTCGAAGGGACAGTTCTGGCTACACCTTC
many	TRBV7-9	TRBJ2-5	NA	CASSTMETQYF	TGTGCCAGCAGTACAATGGAGACCCAGTACTTC
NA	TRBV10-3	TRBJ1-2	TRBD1	CAIKSTGLGYGYTF	TGTGCCATTAAATCGACAGGGCTTGGGTATGGCTACACCTTC
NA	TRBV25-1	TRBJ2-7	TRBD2	CATQTGGTYEQYF	TGTGCCACCCAAACGGGGGGAACCTACGAGCAGTACTTC
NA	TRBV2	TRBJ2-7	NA	CAFKGVGSYEQYF	TGTGCTTTCAAGGGGGTAGGGTCCTACGAGCAGTACTTC
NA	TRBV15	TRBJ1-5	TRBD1	CATSDREVQPQHF	TGTGCCACCTCCGACAGGGAGGTTCAGCCCCAGCATTTT
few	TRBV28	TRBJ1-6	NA	CASSLPGPGGSPLHF	TGTGCCAGCAGTTTACCCGGGCCCGGAGGGTCACCCCTCCACTTT
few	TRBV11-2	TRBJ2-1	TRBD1	CASSLGQTGGRDEQFF	TGTGCCAGCAGCTTAGGGCAGACAGGGGGACGAGATGAGCAGTTCTTC
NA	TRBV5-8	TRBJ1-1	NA	CASTGGVRRSTEAFF	TGTGCCAGCACTGGAGGGGTGAGGAGGAGCACTGAAGCTTTCTTT
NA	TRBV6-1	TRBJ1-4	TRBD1	CASSRDRGDEKLFF	TGTGCCAGCAGCCGGGACAGGGGAGATGAAAAACTGTTTTTT
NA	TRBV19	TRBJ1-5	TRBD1	CASSMGRQGNQPQHF	TGTGCCAGTAGTATGGGTCGACAGGGGAATCAGCCCCAGCATTTT
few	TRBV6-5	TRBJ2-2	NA	CASAGQSNTGELFF	TGTGCCAGCGCGGGACAGTCGAACACCGGGGAGCTGTTTTTT
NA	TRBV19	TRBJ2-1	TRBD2	CASSRAGLAYNEQFF	TGTGCCAGTAGTAGAGCGGGACTAGCGTACAATGAGCAGTTCTTC
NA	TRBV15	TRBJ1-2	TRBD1	CATSTRDRVLLWGYTF	TGTGCCACCAGCACCCGGGACAGGGTATTATTGTGGGGCTACACCTTC
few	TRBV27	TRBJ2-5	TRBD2	CASSVGTSGPQETQYF	TGTGCCAGCAGCGTCGGGACTAGCGGGCCCCAAGAGACCCAGTACTTC
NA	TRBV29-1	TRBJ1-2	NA	CSVEDHGGLNYGYTF	TGCAGCGTTGAAGATCACGGGGGGCTCAACTATGGCTACACCTTC
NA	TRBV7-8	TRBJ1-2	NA	CASSLEAGEGYGYTF	TGTGCCAGCAGCTTAGAGGCAGGGGAGGGCTATGGCTACACCTTC
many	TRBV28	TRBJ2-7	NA	CATKDSFYEQYF	TGTGCCACCAAGGACAGTTTCTACGAGCAGTACTTC
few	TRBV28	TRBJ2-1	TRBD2	CASSSASGSEQFF	TGTGCCAGCAGCTCAGCTAGCGGGAGTGAGCAGTTCTTC
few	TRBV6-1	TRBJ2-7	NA	CASSHNYEQYF	TGTGCCAGCAGTCACAACTACGAGCAGTACTTC
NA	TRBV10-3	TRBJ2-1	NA	CAISGGVSSYNEQFF	TGTGCCATCTCGGGGGGCGTAAGCTCCTACAATGAGCAGTTCTTC
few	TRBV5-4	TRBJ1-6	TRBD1	CASSSYPGQSGPLHF	TGTGCCAGCAGCTCATACCCGGGACAGTCAGGGCCCCTCCACTTT
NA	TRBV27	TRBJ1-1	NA	CASSPAGNTEAFF	TGTGCCAGCAGTCCCGCAGGGAACACTGAAGCTTTCTTT
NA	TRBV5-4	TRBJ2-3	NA	CASSFRDTQYF	TGTGCCAGCAGCTTTAGAGATACGCAGTATTTT
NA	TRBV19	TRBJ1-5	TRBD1	CASRQGAGNQPQHF	TGTGCCAGTAGGCAGGGGGCCGGCAATCAGCCCCAGCATTTT
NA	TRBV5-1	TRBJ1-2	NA	CASSLGGTPNYGYTF	TGCGCCAGCAGCTTGGGGGGGACACCCAACTATGGCTACACCTTC
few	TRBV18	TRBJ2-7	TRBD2	CASSPQREGYEQYF	TGTGCCAGCTCACCACAGCGGGAGGGTTACGAGCAGTACTTC
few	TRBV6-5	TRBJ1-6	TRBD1	CASRGQGNNSPLHF	TGTGCCAGCAGGGGACAGGGTAATAATTCACCCCTCCACTTT
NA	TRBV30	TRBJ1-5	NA	CAWNDRNSNQPQHF	TGTGCCTGGAACGACAGGAATAGCAATCAGCCCCAGCATTTT
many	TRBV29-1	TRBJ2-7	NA	CSVDLQGSYEQYF	TGCAGCGTTGACCTACAGGGTTCCTACGAGCAGTACTTC
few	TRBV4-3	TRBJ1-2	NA	CASSQDLTATFEDTF	TGCGCCAGCAGCCAAGATTTAACGGCAACCTTTGAGGACACCTTC
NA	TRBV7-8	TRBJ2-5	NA	CASSSSVTQYF	TGTGCCAGCAGCTCCAGTGTGACCCAGTACTTC
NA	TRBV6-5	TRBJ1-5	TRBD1	CASSGDRGGQPQHF	TGTGCCAGCAGCGGGGACAGGGGCGGTCAGCCCCAGCATTTT
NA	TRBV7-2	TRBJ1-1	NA	CASRPHTNTEAFF	TGTGCCAGCAGGCCCCACACGAACACTGAAGCTTTCTTT
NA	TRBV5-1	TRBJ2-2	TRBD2	CASSVLAGASTGELFF	TGCGCCAGCAGCGTGCTAGCGGGGGCCTCCACCGGGGAGCTGTTTTTT